This is a list of T cell receptor beta chains from one sample in a study of blood T cells in healthy people across ages. One entry per CDR3 protein, called by TCRdb with MiXCR from the 5' RACE reads. The sample shows 800,000 or so distinct CDR3 sequences, 25% of them seen only once. The same data also contributed to another study, on T cells of mothers and their children.

Sequencing used blood. These receptors were obtained from a boy aged 5-17 years in good health. CDR3s include the opening cysteine and the closing phenylalanine or tryptophan. A D gene is named only where the DNA matches it firmly. Not every row has a clone size; where given, it reads once, few, many or a size class.

j_call d_call v_call clone_size cdr3_nt cdr3_aa
TRBJ2-1 TRBD2 TRBV11-2 . TGTGCCAGCACCCGGCAAGGACTAGCGGGAGCCCCAAGCTCCTACAATGAGCAGTTCTTC CASTRQGLAGAPSSYNEQFF
TRBJ2-7 . TRBV7-2 many TGTGCCAGCAGCAAGGGACGGACCTACGAGCAGTACTTC CASSKGRTYEQYF
TRBJ2-5 . TRBV30 few TGTGCCTGGAGTGTGTTGGGGGGCGGAGAGACCCAGTACTTC CAWSVLGGGETQYF
TRBJ2-1 . TRBV20-1 . TGCAGTGCTCCCAATAGGCGGGACCGTACCCATGAGCAGTTCTTC CSAPNRRDRTHEQFF
TRBJ1-6 TRBD1 TRBV25-1 . TGTGCTAGCAGTGGACAGGGGGTTAATTCACCCCTCCACTTT CASSGQGVNSPLHF
TRBJ2-1 . TRBV15 . TGTGCCACCAGCAGAGAAAGGTATGAGCAGTTCTTC CATSRERYEQFF
TRBJ1-3 . TRBV9 . TGTGCCGGCAGCCCCAGGGAAACCTCTGGAAACACCATATATTTT CAGSPRETSGNTIYF
TRBJ2-1 . TRBV28 . TGTGCCAGCAGTCCTGGGACGGAGGCGTACTTC CASSPGTEAYF
TRBJ2-5 . TRBV5-1 few TGCGCCAGCAGCCCAGGGGCTCTACAAGAGACCCAGTACTTC CASSPGALQETQYF
TRBJ2-5 . TRBV29-1 . TGCAGCGTTGAAGGGTGGGTACAGGAGCAAGAGACCCAGTACTTC CSVEGWVQEQETQYF
TRBJ2-2 . TRBV7-9 few TGTGCCAGCAGGTCCGTCGGAGAGAACACCGGGGAGCTGTTTTTT CASRSVGENTGELFF